The sample holds a few counts of the clone carrying this T cell receptor (beta chain). V lost 2 bases to trimming and J lost 2 bases, with 13 bases between them. This CDR3 has 16 residues. These data are taken from a study of CD8+ T cells in alopecia areata. Isolated RNA was reverse transcribed into cDNA used as the sequencing template. Clones were sequenced by immunoSEQ multiplex PCR, and TCRdb holds only the in-frame ones, with some missing. The data contain about 110,000 clones, 50% to 60% of them seen just once; the ten biggest clones take up 20% to 30%. Sequencing was carried out using NKG2D-low CD8+ T cells sorted from blood. This TCR was sampled from a human donor with alopecia areata. This chain connects TRBV23-1 to TRBJ2-1; D is ambiguous. TRBV23-1 is an open reading frame whose function is uncertain. Written as DNA, the CDR3 is TGCGCCAGCAGTCAACCCTCAGGAAGCACCTACAATGAGCAGTTCTTC. Translated: CASSQPSGSTYNEQFF.